This T cell receptor (beta chain) comes out of a study of response to subunit inactivated influenza vaccine. Points from the study as a whole: Authors suggested few new T cells are recruited by each seasonal influenza vaccination.

This CDR3 spans 15 amino acids. The germline gives CDR1 SGHTA, CDR2 FQGNSA. Trimming took 1 base from V and 9 from J, leaving 16 bases between them. TCRdb analysed the RT-PCR reads with MiXCR anew, one entry per CDR3 protein. Altogether about 160,000 distinct CDR3 sequences are present, 11% being singletons, with the ten largest covering 9.5% to 15%. This clonotype occurred a few times. The antigen is undetermined. This rearrangement joins TRBV7-2 to TRBJ1-5; D is undetermined. This receptor was taken from a man between 50 and 59 years old who received an inactivated influenza vaccine. The source material was non-naive T cells sorted from PBMCs, sampled more than 35 days after vaccination. This chain's CDR3 is CASSLGQAAEGPQHF. As DNA, the CDR3 is TGTGCCAGCAGCTTAGGCCAGGCAGCCGAGGGGCCCCAGCATTTT.